The T cell receptor (beta chain) described here comes from a study of spatial heterogeneity in lung cancer (dated by TCRdb to about 2019). Study-wide context: More beta-chain than alpha-chain transcripts were consistently detected, likely reflecting higher beta-chain transcript abundance. In the raw uncorrected reads, each unique combination of TCR and UMI appeared on average more than ten times. In non-small cell lung cancer, the study quantitatively compared TCR alpha and beta repertoires across several tumor regions, matched nontumor lung, and blood. In tumor regions, TCR transcript counts showed a strong correlation with a T cell transcriptional module score from matched bulk RNA-seq. The study linked features of the TCR repertoire to counts of nonsynonymous mutations, which were determined by whole-exome sequencing of tumor tissue. At surgery, both alpha and beta chains were TCR-sequenced in roughly 200 tumor regions, fewer than 85 matched nontumor lung samples and 56 PBMC samples. Paper-wide results and their limitations: Counts of ubiquitous and regional expanded TCRs were found to correlate with counts of ubiquitous and regional nonsynonymous mutations, respectively. Confirming at a functional level the hypothesis that regional TCRs recognize regional mutations was considered to require additional single-cell paired TCR alpha and beta sequencing. A correlation was observed between the number of expanded intratumoral alpha and beta TCRs and the tumor nonsynonymous mutation count. TCR-seq coverage of tumor T cells was estimated at only approximately 7% for alpha chains and approximately 12% for beta chains.

From the cysteine through the phenylalanine, the CDR3 covers 13 amino acids. This entry keeps only the CDR3 DNA: 39 bases, framed from base 1. V is pared back by 2 bases and J by 2 bases, with 8 bases lying between the germline termini. CDR1 is given as GTSNPN and CDR2 as SVGIG, both from the germline V gene (reference sequence). The sample's time point label, in plain terms: sample taken at primary tumor resection. The donors were 60 to 80 patients from the lung TRACERx cohort who had early-stage, untreated non-small cell lung cancer. Without any cell sorting, TCR sequencing was performed on whole RNA extracted either from tumor and nontumor lung tissue or from cryopreserved PBMC samples. Only patients with enough RNA available from two or more tumor regions were chosen for TCR sequencing. Tumor and adjacent nontumor lung specimens were reviewed by a lung pathologist before selection. Libraries came from 5' RACE. TCRdb names NextSeq 500 as the instrument used. In the TCR library protocol, a unique molecular identifier was attached to each TCR cDNA molecule so that PCR and sequencing errors could be corrected. Concerning the study's data processing: TCR identification, UMI-based error correction and CDR3 extraction were performed with Decombinator tools. TCRs above a frequency of 2 per 1,000, corresponding to the top 1% of the tumor frequency distribution, were defined as expanded. Expanded tumor TCRs were classed as regional if statistically deemed absent (corrected P<0.05) from at least one tumor region, otherwise ubiquitous. Rényi diversity was computed with the R vegan package after subsampling each repertoire 100 times to 5,000 TCRs. CDR3 similarity networks were built from amino acid triplet string-kernel similarity, connecting CDR3s with pairwise similarity above 0.82. TCRdb took the public reads, trimmed them with fastp at Q25, ran MiXCR for clone calling and kept in-frame beta chains. Every distinct CDR3 protein forms one entry, paired with its most common genes and DNA. The V and J calls reflect TCRdb's pipeline rather than the authors' work. This sample holds 20,000 to 25,000 distinct CDR3 sequences; about a sixth were observed only once. The ten largest clones take up roughly 30% of the sample.

The table lists this clonotype with many counts. Its target antigen remains unknown. Nothing much larger sits one base from this clone, and base qualities are not available. The receptor was isolated from a female donor with early-stage non-small cell lung cancer. Here the chain combines TRBV30 and TRBJ2-3; the best D guess is TRBD1, with 5 bases matching. The input for sequencing was lung tumor tissue, taken at surgery. The DNA reads TGTGCCTGGAGTCAGGGCCCCACAGATACGCAGTATTTT. Translation gives CAWSQGPTDTQYF.